Listed below are T cell receptor beta chains from one sample, sequenced in a study of T cell responses to AZD1222 COVID-19 vaccine. Method: immunoSEQ multiplex PCR; TCRdb's copy keeps in-frame clones and lacks some. The table has nearly 110,000 clones, 70% to 90% seen once; the top ten hold 5.5% to 8%. Source: peripheral blood, taken on day 0 of AZD1222 vaccination. The receptors derive from an adult in good health. CDR3s include the opening cysteine and the closing phenylalanine or tryptophan. A D gene is named only where the DNA matches it firmly. Rows give clone size only sometimes, using once, few, many, or a class for an expanded clone.

clone_size j_call cdr3_length v_call d_call cdr3_nt cdr3_aa
NA TRBJ2-1 19 TRBV19 NA TGTGCCAGTAGTTCTGGGTGGGGCTATCAACGGAGCTCCTACAATGAGCAGTTCTTC CASSSGWGYQRSSYNEQFF
NA TRBJ2-3 12 TRBV19 NA TGTGCCAGTAACGGGATCACAGATACGCAGTATTTT CASNGITDTQYF
NA TRBJ2-1 15 TRBV6-6 TRBD2 TGTGCCAGCAGGTACGGGACTAGCGGGCCAAATGAGCAGTTCTTC CASRYGTSGPNEQFF
NA TRBJ1-3 16 TRBV6-5 TRBD1 TGTGCCAGCAGTTACTCACAGGGGCGCCCTGGAAACACCATATATTTT CASSYSQGRPGNTIYF
NA TRBJ2-3 14 TRBV3-1/TRBV3-2 NA TGTGCCAGCAGCCCATCCGGGAGCACAGATACGCAGTATTTT CASSPSGSTDTQYF
NA TRBJ1-3 15 TRBV5-1 TRBD1 TGCGCCAGCAGCACCAGGACAGGGGCTGGAAACACCATATATTTT CASSTRTGAGNTIYF
once TRBJ2-2 14 TRBV28 NA TGTGCCAGCAGTTTACACGGGTACACCGGGGAGCTGTTTTTT CASSLHGYTGELFF
once TRBJ2-7 12 TRBV27 NA TGTGCCAGCAGTCAGGGTCGCTACGAGCAGTACTTC CASSQGRYEQYF
NA TRBJ2-5 10 TRBV18 NA TGTGCCAGCCCCAGAGAGACCCAGTACTTC CASPRETQYF
few TRBJ2-5 13 TRBV30 TRBD1 TGTGCCTGGGGTCGGGGGACAGGGGAGACCCAGTACTTC CAWGRGTGETQYF
few TRBJ2-1 13 TRBV6-4 TRBD2 TGTGCCAGCAGTGGTACTAGCGATGGTGAGCAGTTCTTC CASSGTSDGEQFF
once TRBJ2-2 15 TRBV27 TRBD1 TGTGCCAGCAGCCCCCGGGACAGGGGTTCCGGGGAGCTGTTTTTT CASSPRDRGSGELFF
NA TRBJ1-1 14 TRBV6-5 TRBD1 TGTGCCAGCCGACGGACAGGGGGATCTACTGAAGCTTTCTTT CASRRTGGSTEAFF
NA TRBJ1-2 14 TRBV19 NA TGTGCCAGTAGTCCTCCGGGGGAGGCGTTCGGCTACACCTTC CASSPPGEAFGYTF
NA TRBJ1-2 14 TRBV28 NA TGTGCCAGCAGCCTGATAGGGGGGATACAGGGCTACACCTTC CASSLIGGIQGYTF
NA TRBJ1-2 14 TRBV7-3 NA TGTGCCAGCAGCTTAAATCCAGCCCGCTATGGCTACACCTTC CASSLNPARYGYTF
NA TRBJ1-2 16 TRBV5-4 TRBD1 TGTGCCAGCAGCCTACCGGGACAGGGAGCTAACTATGGCTACACCTTC CASSLPGQGANYGYTF
NA TRBJ2-2 18 TRBV10-3 NA TGTGCCATCAGTGAGTCGAGGAGGGCGCCTAGCGCTACCGGGGAGCTGTTTTTT CAISESRRAPSATGELFF
NA TRBJ1-1 13 TRBV19 NA TGTGCCAGTAGTATAGGCAGGGGCGGTGAAGCTTTCTTT CASSIGRGGEAFF
NA TRBJ1-1 12 TRBV3-1/TRBV3-2 NA TGTGCCAGCAGCCAAGAAGGCCGCTTAGCTTTCTTT CASSQEGRLAFF
NA TRBJ1-1 15 TRBV21-1 NA TGTGCCAGCAGCGGACCGGACCAAAGGAACACTGAAGCTTTCTTT CASSGPDQRNTEAFF
NA TRBJ1-5 17 TRBV19 TRBD1 TGTGCCAGTAGTATGTCCTTCGGACAGGGGGGGAATCAGCCCCAGCATTTT CASSMSFGQGGNQPQHF